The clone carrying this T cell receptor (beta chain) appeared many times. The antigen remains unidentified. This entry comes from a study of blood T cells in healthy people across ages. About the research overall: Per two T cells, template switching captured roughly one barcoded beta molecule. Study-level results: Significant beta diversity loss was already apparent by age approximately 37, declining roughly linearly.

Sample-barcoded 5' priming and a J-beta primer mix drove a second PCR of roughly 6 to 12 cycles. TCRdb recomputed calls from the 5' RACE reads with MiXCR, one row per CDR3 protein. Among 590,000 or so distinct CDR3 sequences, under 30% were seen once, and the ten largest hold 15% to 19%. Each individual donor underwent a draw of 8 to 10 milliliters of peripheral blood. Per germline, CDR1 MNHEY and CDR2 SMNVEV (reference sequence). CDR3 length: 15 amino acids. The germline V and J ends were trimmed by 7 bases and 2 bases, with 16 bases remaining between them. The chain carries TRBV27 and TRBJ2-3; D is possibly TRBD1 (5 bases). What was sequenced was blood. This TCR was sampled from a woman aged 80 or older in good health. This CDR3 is CASTSIGAPTDTQYF. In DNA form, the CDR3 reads TGTGCCAGCACCAGTATAGGGGCCCCCACAGATACGCAGTATTTT.